This T cell receptor beta chain was observed in a study of shared clonotypes between healthy human individuals. Donors were healthy HIV-negative adults without recent acute infections or vaccinations. The data were produced by immunoSEQ multiplex PCR, yet TCRdb's version contains in-frame clones alone and is incomplete. The sample yields about 2.4 million clones, roughly nine tenths seen once. The V gene lost 8 bases and the J gene lost 4 bases, with 14 bases spanning the gap. CDR3 length equals 13 residues. Germline V gene sequence: CDR1 MNHEY, CDR2 SVGAGI. The sequencing sample was made of naive CD4+ T cells sorted from blood. This sample's subset: CD45RA+ positively selected. This receptor was identified in a man between 18 and 35 years old in good health. The chain has TRBV6-5 and TRBJ1-2, with D hard to call. The CDR3 here is CASGKGVSYGYTF. The CDR3 DNA reads TGTGCCAGCGGTAAAGGTGTCTCCTATGGCTACACCTTC.